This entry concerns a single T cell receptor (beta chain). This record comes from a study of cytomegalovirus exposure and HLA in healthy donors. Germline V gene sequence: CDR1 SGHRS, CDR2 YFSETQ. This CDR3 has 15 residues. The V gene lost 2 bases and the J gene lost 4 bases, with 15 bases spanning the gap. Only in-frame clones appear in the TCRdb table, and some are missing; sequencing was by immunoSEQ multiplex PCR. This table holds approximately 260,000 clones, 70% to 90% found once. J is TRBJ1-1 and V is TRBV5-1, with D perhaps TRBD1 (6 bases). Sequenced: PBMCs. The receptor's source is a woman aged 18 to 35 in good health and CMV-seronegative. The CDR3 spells CASSFTGRGGTEAFF. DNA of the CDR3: TGCGCCAGCAGCTTCACAGGGCGTGGGGGCACTGAAGCTTTCTTT.